The sequence of this TCR beta chain was determined in a study of T cells in Graves' hyperthyroidism and ophthalmopathy. About the research overall: Prior to any treatment, at the point of initial diagnosis, peripheral blood was collected.

RNA transcripts served as the template for amplifying TCR beta CDR3 regions. RT-PCR in the first round (using the HTBI primer set) targeted the TCR CDR3. A single record per CDR3 protein comes from TCRdb applying MiXCR to the multiplex PCR reads. The sample yields roughly 170,000 distinct CDR3 sequences, about 9.4% seen once. Used for diagnoses were clinical symptoms, serum thyroxine and TRAb, thyroid ultrasound and orbital computed tomography. In germline, CDR1 is SGDLS, CDR2 YYNGEE. There are 15 residues in the CDR3. V shed 1 base and J 8 bases; nucleotides not matched to a gene: 4. This TCR derives from a woman aged 18-29 years with Graves' hyperthyroidism that later progressed to Graves' ophthalmopathy. The chain couples TRBV9 to TRBJ1-6; 9 bases fit TRBD1. The sample taken for sequencing was blood. This CDR3 reads CASSVRDRDYSPLHF. CDR3 nucleotide sequence: TGTGCCAGCAGCGTAAGGGACAGGGATTATTCACCCCTCCACTTT.